These 12 T cell receptor beta chains originate from one sample sequenced in a study of T cell clonotyping in hematopoietic cell transplantation. Time point here: recipient sample about 28 days before transplant, after cytoreduction. Clones were sequenced by immunoSEQ multiplex PCR, and TCRdb holds only the in-frame ones, with some missing. The data show tens of thousands of clones, 95% to 97% seen once. The sequencing used peripheral blood mononuclear cells, collected before stem cell transplant. Receptor source: a woman aged 45-60 years with acute myeloid leukemia. Some clones in this sample may be carry-over from other donors' samples.

The chain links TRBV30 to TRBJ1-2; D may be TRBD1 (6 bases). CDR3 size: 13 residues. Germline V lookup: CDR1 GTSNPN, CDR2 SVGIG (reference sequence). Between the trimmed V and J ends, which lost 3 bases and 5 bases, there was a span of 13 bases. The DNA for the CDR3 is TGTGCCTGGAGAGGGGGGGAGGCGTATGGCTACACCTTC. This sequence encodes CAWRGGEAYGYTF.

This rearrangement joins TRBV6-5 to TRBJ1-2; D ambiguous. The CDR3 consists of 14 residues. The V gene's germline CDR1 is MNHEY and CDR2 SVGAGI. V dropped 0 bases and J dropped 4 bases, with 9 bases sitting between them. The CDR3 DNA follows: TGTGCCAGCAGTTACTCGAGGCAGTTCTATGGCTACACCTTC. Translated, it gives CASSYSRQFYGYTF.

Only one count was recorded for this clone. V and J are TRBV28 and TRBJ2-3, with 16 nucleotides matching TRBD2. The V gene's germline CDR1 is MDHEN and CDR2 SYDVKM. V dropped 6 bases and J dropped 3; count of bases not matched to a gene: 6. There are 17 residues in the CDR3. The CDR3 is CASRPGLAGGRTDTQYF. The CDR3 bases are TGTGCCAGCAGACCGGGACTAGCGGGGGGGAGGACAGATACGCAGTATTTT.

The rearrangement links TRBV6-5 to TRBJ1-2; D possibly corresponds to TRBD1 (5 bases). This CDR3 comprises 14 residues. Trimming left V 0 bases short and J 2 bases short, with 7 bases between. Germline lookup yields CDR1 MNHEY and CDR2 SVGAGI. CDR3 coding DNA: TGTGCCAGCAGTTACTCCCGGGGGAACTATGGCTACACCTTC. This translates into CASSYSRGNYGYTF.

The chain joins TRBV7-2 to TRBJ2-7; 8 bases agree with TRBD1. With 4 bases clipped from V and 4 bases from J, the junction kept 3 bases outside the gene matches. Germline V gene data show CDR1 as SGHTA and CDR2 as FQGNSA. The CDR3 sequence is 13 residues long. The CDR3 sequence is CASSSTGGYEQYF. CDR3 DNA sequence: TGTGCCAGCAGCTCAACAGGGGGTTACGAGCAGTACTTC.

The CDR3 spells CASSFQPSGDYEQYF. Written as DNA, the CDR3 is TGCGCCAGCAGCTTTCAGCCTAGCGGAGACTACGAGCAGTACTTC. The V and J genes are TRBV5-1 and TRBJ2-7; 7 nucleotides match TRBD2. From germline, CDR1 is SGHRS and CDR2 YFSETQ. The V gene end was trimmed by 2 bases and the J gene end by 3 bases; junction bases not matched to a gene: 8. The CDR3 runs 15 residues.

The chain's CDR3 is CAWALQGARAFF. CDR3 in DNA: TGTGCCTGGGCACTACAGGGGGCGCGCGCTTTCTTT. V gene TRBV30 combines with J gene TRBJ1-1; 9 bases map to TRBD1. V trimming: 5 bases; J trimming: 11 bases; junction bases outside the gene matches: 9. CDR3 size: 12 residues. Germline V gene lookup returns CDR1 GTSNPN and CDR2 SVGIG (reference sequence).

The chain combines TRBV6-1 with TRBJ1-2, with 9 bases aligning to TRBD1. Germline CDR1 and CDR2: MNHNS and SASEGT. This CDR3 region has 14 residues. The junction had 1 base not matched to a gene; V was cut back by 0 bases and J by 5 bases. CDR3 loop: CASSEAQGAYGYTF. CDR3 bases: TGTGCCAGCAGTGAAGCACAGGGGGCTTATGGCTACACCTTC.

V usage is TRBV5-5 and J usage is TRBJ1-1, with 8 bases aligning to TRBD1. The CDR3 totals 15 residues. The V and J ends lost 2 bases and 6 bases, in that order; junction bases with no gene match: 9. The germline V gene encodes CDR1 SGHKS and CDR2 YYEKEE (reference sequence). CDR3 DNA: TGTGCCAGCAGCTTCACCTCAGGGGGCAATGCTGAAGCTTTCTTT. As protein: CASSFTSGGNAEAFF.

The V gene is TRBV11-3, the J gene TRBJ1-2; no reliable D call. Germline V lookup: CDR1 SGHNT, CDR2 YENEEA. CDR3 length: 12 residues. V was trimmed by 5 bases and J by 8 bases, leaving 12 bases between them. Here the CDR3 DNA reads TGTGCCAGCAGCCACGGGGAGGACGGCTACACCTTC. Protein: CASSHGEDGYTF.

The chain carries TRBV30 and TRBJ2-2; a possible D gene is TRBD1 (5 bases). CDR1 is GTSNPN and CDR2 is SVGIG in the germline V gene (reference sequence). CDR3 length equals 14 residues. With 3 bases removed from V and 0 bases from J, the gap between germline ends came to 8 bases. Here the CDR3 DNA reads TGTGCCTGGAGAGGACATTCGAACACCGGGGAGCTGTTTTTT. Amino acids: CAWRGHSNTGELFF.

The gene calls are TRBV9 and TRBJ1-2; D unresolved. Per the germline V gene, CDR1 is SGDLS and CDR2 is YYNGEE. The ends were cut back, 0 bases at V and 2 bases at J, with 5 bases in the middle. The CDR3 has 13 residues. CDR3 DNA: TGTGCCAGCAGCGTAGCCGGGAACTATGGCTACACCTTC. Its translation: CASSVAGNYGYTF.